Listed below are T cell receptor beta chains from one sample, sequenced in a study of T cell responses to AZD1222 COVID-19 vaccine. Assay used: immunoSEQ multiplex PCR; TCRdb lists only in-frame clones, some missing. The data hold 80,000 to 100,000 clones, with approximately 83% observed a single time. The specimen was peripheral blood, collected 28 days after the second AZD1222 dose. These TCRs come from an adult who received the AZD1222 COVID-19 vaccine. Both conserved end residues are part of each CDR3. D genes are given only for firm matches. Clone size is not always given. Where it is, it says once, few, many or a class for expanded clones.

NA	TRBD1	TRBJ2-2	TRBV5-5	CASSLAETGGTGELFF	TGTGCCAGCAGCTTGGCCGAGACAGGGGGCACCGGGGAGCTGTTTTTT
NA	NA	TRBJ2-7	TRBV28	CASSLEGNEQYF	TGTGCCAGCAGTTTAGAAGGGAACGAGCAGTACTTC
NA	TRBD1	TRBJ1-6	TRBV6-2/TRBV6-3	CASSYLGQGNSPLHF	TGTGCCAGCAGTTACCTGGGACAGGGTAATTCACCCCTCCACTTT
NA	TRBD2	TRBJ2-1	TRBV29-1	CSELAGAEGQFF	TGCAGCGAACTAGCGGGGGCCGAGGGGCAGTTCTTC
NA	NA	TRBJ2-1	TRBV13	CASSLGGGGDEQFF	TGTGCCAGCAGCTTAGGTGGGGGGGGCGATGAGCAGTTCTTC
NA	NA	TRBJ2-7	TRBV4-2	CASSLGTGTGYYEQYF	TGTGCCAGCAGCCTCGGAACCGGGACTGGGTACTACGAGCAGTACTTC
NA	NA	TRBJ1-2	TRBV6-5	CASSTEGYYGYTF	TGTGCCAGCAGTACAGAGGGATACTATGGCTACACCTTC
many	TRBD1	TRBJ1-5	TRBV6-2/TRBV6-3	CASSYETWDRRGQPQHF	TGTGCCAGCAGTTACGAAACCTGGGACAGACGGGGACAGCCCCAGCATTTT
NA	TRBD1	TRBJ1-6	TRBV27	CASSLAQGAHSPLHF	TGTGCCAGCAGTTTGGCGCAGGGGGCTCATTCACCCCTCCACTTT
once	TRBD1	TRBJ2-4	TRBV11-2	CASRGTGRNIQYF	TGTGCCAGCAGGGGGACAGGGAGGAACATTCAGTACTTC
NA	NA	TRBJ1-1	TRBV28	CASQMGGSEAFF	TGTGCCAGCCAAATGGGGGGTTCTGAAGCTTTCTTT
few	NA	TRBJ2-3	TRBV9	CASSPDQFTDTQYF	TGTGCCAGCAGCCCGGACCAATTCACGGATACGCAGTATTTT
few	TRBD2	TRBJ2-3	TRBV28	CASSSPGTSGTRDTQYF	TGTGCCAGCAGTTCCCCCGGGACTAGCGGGACTAGGGATACGCAGTATTTT
NA	NA	TRBJ1-6	TRBV6-5	CASSYSASSYNSPLHF	TGTGCCAGCAGTTACTCGGCCAGCTCCTATAATTCACCCCTCCACTTT
NA	TRBD1	TRBJ2-1	TRBV24-1	CATSDPDREQFF	TGTGCCACCAGTGACCCGGACAGGGAACAGTTCTTC
NA	NA	TRBJ2-7	TRBV3-1/TRBV3-2	CASSQAGRYGMGEQYF	TGTGCCAGCAGCCAAGCAGGGCGGTATGGAATGGGCGAGCAGTACTTC
NA	TRBD1	TRBJ1-5	TRBV7-9	CASSRQGNSNQPQHF	TGTGCCAGCAGCAGACAGGGTAATAGCAATCAGCCCCAGCATTTT
NA	NA	TRBJ2-5	TRBV7-8	CASSFRASRETQYF	TGTGCCAGCAGCTTCAGGGCATCGAGAGAGACCCAGTACTTC
NA	TRBD1	TRBJ1-6	TRBV6-6	CASSSDRGRLLTPLHF	TGTGCCAGCAGTTCGGACAGGGGGCGCCTCCTGACACCCCTCCACTTT
NA	TRBD1	TRBJ1-1	TRBV30	CAWSVAGGNTEAFF	TGTGCCTGGAGTGTCGCAGGGGGGAACACTGAAGCTTTCTTT
NA	TRBD1	TRBJ1-3	TRBV7-2	CASSFRGDRSGNTIYF	TGTGCCAGCAGCTTCCGTGGGGACAGGTCTGGAAACACCATATATTTT
NA	NA	TRBJ1-1	TRBV6-1	CASSELGGEAEAFF	TGTGCCAGCAGTGAACTGGGAGGGGAGGCTGAAGCTTTCTTT
NA	TRBD1	TRBJ1-6	TRBV10-3	CAISESNEGAPLHF	TGTGCCATCAGTGAGTCGAACGAGGGGGCCCCCCTCCACTTT
NA	NA	TRBJ2-7	TRBV7-2	CASSLAGTSGEQYF	TGTGCCAGCAGCTTAGCAGGGACCTCGGGGGAGCAGTACTTC
few	TRBD1	TRBJ1-1	TRBV3-1/TRBV3-2	CASRGQVEAFF	TGTGCCAGCAGGGGACAGGTTGAAGCTTTCTTT